This T cell receptor beta chain is drawn from a study of blood T cell repertoires in COVID-19. Study overall: Nucleic acid was either cDNA or gDNA, and it came from T cells, B-cell-depleted T cells, or PBMCs.

This clone was recorded only once. CDR1 SGDLS and CDR2 YYNGEE come from the germline V gene. CDR3 length: 16 amino acids. Trimming took off 0 bases at V and 2 bases at J, with 12 bases between the two ends. As handled by the study authors: Estimation of nucleated cell counts was performed using reference gene primer amplification. Sequenced by immunoSEQ multiplex PCR; TCRdb stores in-frame clones only, minus some. V and J calls plus clone size are reproduced from that table; the DNA served to infer D and trimming. The data hold some 210,000 clones, with around nine tenths observed a single time. The sample was peripheral blood. The chain joins TRBV9 to TRBJ1-3; weak D call: TRBD1 (5 bases). This receptor was identified in a woman in her thirties or forties who had recovered from COVID-19. The CDR3 sequence: CASSVERGLAGNTIYF. The CDR3 bases are TGTGCCAGCAGCGTAGAGCGGGGGTTGGCTGGAAACACCATATATTTT.